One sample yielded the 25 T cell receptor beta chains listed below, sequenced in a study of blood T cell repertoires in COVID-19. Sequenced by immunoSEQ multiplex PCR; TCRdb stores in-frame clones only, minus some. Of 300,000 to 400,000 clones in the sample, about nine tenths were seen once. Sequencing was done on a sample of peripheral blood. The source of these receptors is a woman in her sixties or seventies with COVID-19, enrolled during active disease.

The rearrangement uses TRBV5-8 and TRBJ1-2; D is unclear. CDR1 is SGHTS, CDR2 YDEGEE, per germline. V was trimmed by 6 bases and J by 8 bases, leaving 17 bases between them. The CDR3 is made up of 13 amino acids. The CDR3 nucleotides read TGTGCCAGCACTGGGAGTCAGTTCTGGGGCTACACCTTC. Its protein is CASTGSQFWGYTF.

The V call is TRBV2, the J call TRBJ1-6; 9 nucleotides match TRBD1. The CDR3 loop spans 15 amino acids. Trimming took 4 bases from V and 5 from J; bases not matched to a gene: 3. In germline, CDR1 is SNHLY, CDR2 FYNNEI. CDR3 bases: TGTGCCAGCAGTGGAGGACAGGGGAATAATTCACCCCTCCACTTT. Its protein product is CASSGGQGNNSPLHF.

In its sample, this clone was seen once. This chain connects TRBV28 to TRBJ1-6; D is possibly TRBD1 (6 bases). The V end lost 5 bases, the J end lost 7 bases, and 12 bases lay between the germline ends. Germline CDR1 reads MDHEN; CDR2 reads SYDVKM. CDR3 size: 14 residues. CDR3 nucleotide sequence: TGTGCCAGCAGTCAAGGACAGCCAAATTCACCCCTCCACTTT. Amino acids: CASSQGQPNSPLHF.

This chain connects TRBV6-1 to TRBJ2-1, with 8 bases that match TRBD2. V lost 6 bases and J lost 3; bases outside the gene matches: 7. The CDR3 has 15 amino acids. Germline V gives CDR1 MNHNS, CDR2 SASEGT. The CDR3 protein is CASSGSGGLYNEQFF. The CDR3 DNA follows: TGTGCCAGCAGCGGAAGCGGGGGCCTCTACAATGAGCAGTTCTTC.

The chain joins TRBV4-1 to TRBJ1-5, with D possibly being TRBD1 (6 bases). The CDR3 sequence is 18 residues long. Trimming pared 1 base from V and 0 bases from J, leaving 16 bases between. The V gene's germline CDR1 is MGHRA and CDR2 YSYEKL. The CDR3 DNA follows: TGCGCCAGCAGCCAAGGAGATGGACAGCGGTATAGCAATCAGCCCCAGCATTTT. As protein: CASSQGDGQRYSNQPQHF.

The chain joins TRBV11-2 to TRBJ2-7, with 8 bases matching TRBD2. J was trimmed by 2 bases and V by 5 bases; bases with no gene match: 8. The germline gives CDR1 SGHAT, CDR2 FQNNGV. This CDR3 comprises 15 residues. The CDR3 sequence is CASSLTAGDPYEQYF. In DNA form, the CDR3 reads TGTGCCAGCAGCCTCACAGCGGGGGACCCCTACGAGCAGTACTTC.

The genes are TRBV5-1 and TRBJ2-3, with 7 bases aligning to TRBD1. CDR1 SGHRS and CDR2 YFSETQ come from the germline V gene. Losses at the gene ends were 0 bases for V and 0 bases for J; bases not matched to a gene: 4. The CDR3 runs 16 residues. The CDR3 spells CASSLGGTASTDTQYF. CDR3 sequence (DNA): TGCGCCAGCAGCTTGGGGGGGACAGCTAGCACAGATACGCAGTATTTT.

The CDR3 DNA reads TGTGCCAGCAGCTTGGATGGGGGGGGGCAGGCAGATACGCAGTATTTT. Translated, it gives CASSLDGGGQADTQYF. The rearrangement links TRBV5-4 to TRBJ2-3; D possibly corresponds to TRBD2 (7 bases). Trimming pared 0 bases from V and 4 bases from J, leaving 15 bases between. Germline lookup yields CDR1 SGHNT and CDR2 YYREEE (reference sequence). CDR3 size: 16 residues.

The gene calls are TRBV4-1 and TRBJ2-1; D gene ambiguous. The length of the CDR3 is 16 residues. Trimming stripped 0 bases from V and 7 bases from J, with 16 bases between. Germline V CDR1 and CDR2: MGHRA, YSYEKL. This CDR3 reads CASSQDLAVRSNEQFF. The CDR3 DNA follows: TGCGCCAGCAGCCAAGATCTCGCGGTACGGTCGAATGAGCAGTTCTTC.

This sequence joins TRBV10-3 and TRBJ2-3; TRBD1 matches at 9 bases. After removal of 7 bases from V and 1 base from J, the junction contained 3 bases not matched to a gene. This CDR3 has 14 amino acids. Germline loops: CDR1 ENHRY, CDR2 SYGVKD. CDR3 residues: CAITGDRGTDTQYF. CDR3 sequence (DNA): TGTGCCATCACCGGGGACAGGGGCACAGATACGCAGTATTTT.

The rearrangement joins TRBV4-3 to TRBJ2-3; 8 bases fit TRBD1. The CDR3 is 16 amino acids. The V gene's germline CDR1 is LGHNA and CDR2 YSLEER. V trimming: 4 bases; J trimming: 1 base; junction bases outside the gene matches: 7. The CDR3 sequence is CASSPSGGLGTDTQYF. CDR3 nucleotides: TGCGCCAGCAGCCCCTCAGGGGGCCTTGGCACAGATACGCAGTATTTT.

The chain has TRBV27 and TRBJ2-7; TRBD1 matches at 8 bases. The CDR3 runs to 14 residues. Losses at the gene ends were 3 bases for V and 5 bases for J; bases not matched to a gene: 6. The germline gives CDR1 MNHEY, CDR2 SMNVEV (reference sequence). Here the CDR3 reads CASSFRPGGHEQYF. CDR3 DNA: TGTGCCAGCAGTTTTCGTCCAGGGGGCCACGAGCAGTACTTC.

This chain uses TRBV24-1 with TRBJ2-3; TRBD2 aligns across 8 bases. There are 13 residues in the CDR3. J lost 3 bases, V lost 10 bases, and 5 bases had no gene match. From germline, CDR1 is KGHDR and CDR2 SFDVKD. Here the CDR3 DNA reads TGTGCCACGGCGGGGGGCGCGACAGATACGCAGTATTTT. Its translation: CATAGGATDTQYF.

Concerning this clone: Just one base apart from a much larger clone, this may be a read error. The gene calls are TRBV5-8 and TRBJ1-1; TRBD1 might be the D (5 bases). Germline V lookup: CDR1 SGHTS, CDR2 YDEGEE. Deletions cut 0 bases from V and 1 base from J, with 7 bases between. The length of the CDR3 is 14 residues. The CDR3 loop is CASSLGQQNTEAFF. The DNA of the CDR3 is TGTGCCAGCAGCTTGGGACAGCAGAACACTGAAGCTTTCTTT.

Here the CDR3 reads CACRLGGQGIAKNIQYF. The CDR3 coding sequence is TGTGCCTGCCGATTAGGGGGACAGGGTATAGCCAAAAACATTCAGTACTTC. The J gene is TRBJ2-4, the V gene TRBV30, with 9 bases matching TRBD1. CDR3 length equals 17 residues. The J segment lost 0 bases and the V segment lost 6 bases, leaving 12 bases of the junction unmatched. The germline CDR1 and CDR2 sequences are GTSNPN and SVGIG (reference sequence). Full variable domain (missing parts from reference TRBV30 and TRBJ2-4): SQTIHQWPATLVQPVGSPLSLECTVEGTSNPNLYWYRQAAGRGLQLLFYSVGIGQISSEVPQNLSASRPQDRQFILSSKKLLLSDSGFYLCACRLGGQGIAKNIQYFGAGTRLSVL.

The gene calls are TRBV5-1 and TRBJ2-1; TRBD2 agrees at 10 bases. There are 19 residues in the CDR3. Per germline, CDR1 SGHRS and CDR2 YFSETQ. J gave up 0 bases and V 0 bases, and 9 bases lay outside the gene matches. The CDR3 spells CASSLEYSGGLSSYNEQFF. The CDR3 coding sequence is TGCGCCAGCAGCTTGGAGTATAGCGGGGGGCTAAGCTCCTACAATGAGCAGTTCTTC.

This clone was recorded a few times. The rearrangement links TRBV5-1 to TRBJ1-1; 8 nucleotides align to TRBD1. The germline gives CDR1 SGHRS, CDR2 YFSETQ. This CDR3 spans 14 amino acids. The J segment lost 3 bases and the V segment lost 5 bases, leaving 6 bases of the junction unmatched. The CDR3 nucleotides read TGCGCCAGCAGGTGGACAGGGAGCGACACTGAAGCTTTCTTT. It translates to CASRWTGSDTEAFF.

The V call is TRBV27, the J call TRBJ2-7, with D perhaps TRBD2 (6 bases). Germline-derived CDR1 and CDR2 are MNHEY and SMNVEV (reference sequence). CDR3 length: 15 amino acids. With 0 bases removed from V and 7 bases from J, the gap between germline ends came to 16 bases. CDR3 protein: CASSLSFGPAGEQYF. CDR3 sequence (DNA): TGTGCCAGCAGTTTATCTTTCGGGCCTGCGGGGGAGCAGTACTTC.

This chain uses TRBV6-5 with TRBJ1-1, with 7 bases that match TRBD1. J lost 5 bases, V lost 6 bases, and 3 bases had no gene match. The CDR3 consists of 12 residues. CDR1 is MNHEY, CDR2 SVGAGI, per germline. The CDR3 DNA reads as TGTGCCAGCAGACTCAGGGGGACTGAAGCTTTCTTT. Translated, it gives CASRLRGTEAFF.

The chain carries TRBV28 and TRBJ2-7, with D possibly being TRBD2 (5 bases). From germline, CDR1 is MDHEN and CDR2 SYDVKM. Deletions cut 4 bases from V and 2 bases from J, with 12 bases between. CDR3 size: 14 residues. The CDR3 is CASSSQRGAYEQYF. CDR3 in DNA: TGTGCCAGCAGTTCTCAACGGGGAGCCTACGAGCAGTACTTC.

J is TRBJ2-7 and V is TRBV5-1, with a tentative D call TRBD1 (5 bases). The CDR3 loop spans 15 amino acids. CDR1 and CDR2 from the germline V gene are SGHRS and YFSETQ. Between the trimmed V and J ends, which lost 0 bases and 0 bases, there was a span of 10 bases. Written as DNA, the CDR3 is TGCGCCAGCAGCTTGGGGAACAGGAGCTCCTACGAGCAGTACTTC. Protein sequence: CASSLGNRSSYEQYF.

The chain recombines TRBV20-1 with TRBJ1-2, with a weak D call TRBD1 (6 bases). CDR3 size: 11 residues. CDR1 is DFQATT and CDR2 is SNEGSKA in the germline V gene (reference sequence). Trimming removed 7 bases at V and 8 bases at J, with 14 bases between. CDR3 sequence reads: CSVERQGGYTF. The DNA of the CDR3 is TGCAGTGTAGAGAGGCAGGGGGGCTACACCTTC.

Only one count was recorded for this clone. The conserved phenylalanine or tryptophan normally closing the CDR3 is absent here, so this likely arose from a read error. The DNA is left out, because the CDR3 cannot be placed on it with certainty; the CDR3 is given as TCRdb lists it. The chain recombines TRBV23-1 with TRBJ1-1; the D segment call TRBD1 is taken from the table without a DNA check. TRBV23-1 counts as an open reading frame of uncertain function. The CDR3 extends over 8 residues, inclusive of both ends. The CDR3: CASSQGLL.

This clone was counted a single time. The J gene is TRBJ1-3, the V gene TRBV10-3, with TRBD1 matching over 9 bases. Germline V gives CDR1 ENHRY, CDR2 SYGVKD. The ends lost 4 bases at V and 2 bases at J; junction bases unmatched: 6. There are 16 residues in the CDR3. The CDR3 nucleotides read TGTGCCATCAGTGGTGGGACAGGGAAGACTGGAAACACCATATATTTT. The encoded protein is CAISGGTGKTGNTIYF.

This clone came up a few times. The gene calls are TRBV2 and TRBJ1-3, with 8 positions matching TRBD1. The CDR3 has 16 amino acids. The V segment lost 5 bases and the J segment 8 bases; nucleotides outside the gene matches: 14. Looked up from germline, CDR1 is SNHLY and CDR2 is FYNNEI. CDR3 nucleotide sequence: TGTGCCAGCAGTCCGACTCCGGGACAGGCCCGGGACACCATATATTTT. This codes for CASSPTPGQARDTIYF.